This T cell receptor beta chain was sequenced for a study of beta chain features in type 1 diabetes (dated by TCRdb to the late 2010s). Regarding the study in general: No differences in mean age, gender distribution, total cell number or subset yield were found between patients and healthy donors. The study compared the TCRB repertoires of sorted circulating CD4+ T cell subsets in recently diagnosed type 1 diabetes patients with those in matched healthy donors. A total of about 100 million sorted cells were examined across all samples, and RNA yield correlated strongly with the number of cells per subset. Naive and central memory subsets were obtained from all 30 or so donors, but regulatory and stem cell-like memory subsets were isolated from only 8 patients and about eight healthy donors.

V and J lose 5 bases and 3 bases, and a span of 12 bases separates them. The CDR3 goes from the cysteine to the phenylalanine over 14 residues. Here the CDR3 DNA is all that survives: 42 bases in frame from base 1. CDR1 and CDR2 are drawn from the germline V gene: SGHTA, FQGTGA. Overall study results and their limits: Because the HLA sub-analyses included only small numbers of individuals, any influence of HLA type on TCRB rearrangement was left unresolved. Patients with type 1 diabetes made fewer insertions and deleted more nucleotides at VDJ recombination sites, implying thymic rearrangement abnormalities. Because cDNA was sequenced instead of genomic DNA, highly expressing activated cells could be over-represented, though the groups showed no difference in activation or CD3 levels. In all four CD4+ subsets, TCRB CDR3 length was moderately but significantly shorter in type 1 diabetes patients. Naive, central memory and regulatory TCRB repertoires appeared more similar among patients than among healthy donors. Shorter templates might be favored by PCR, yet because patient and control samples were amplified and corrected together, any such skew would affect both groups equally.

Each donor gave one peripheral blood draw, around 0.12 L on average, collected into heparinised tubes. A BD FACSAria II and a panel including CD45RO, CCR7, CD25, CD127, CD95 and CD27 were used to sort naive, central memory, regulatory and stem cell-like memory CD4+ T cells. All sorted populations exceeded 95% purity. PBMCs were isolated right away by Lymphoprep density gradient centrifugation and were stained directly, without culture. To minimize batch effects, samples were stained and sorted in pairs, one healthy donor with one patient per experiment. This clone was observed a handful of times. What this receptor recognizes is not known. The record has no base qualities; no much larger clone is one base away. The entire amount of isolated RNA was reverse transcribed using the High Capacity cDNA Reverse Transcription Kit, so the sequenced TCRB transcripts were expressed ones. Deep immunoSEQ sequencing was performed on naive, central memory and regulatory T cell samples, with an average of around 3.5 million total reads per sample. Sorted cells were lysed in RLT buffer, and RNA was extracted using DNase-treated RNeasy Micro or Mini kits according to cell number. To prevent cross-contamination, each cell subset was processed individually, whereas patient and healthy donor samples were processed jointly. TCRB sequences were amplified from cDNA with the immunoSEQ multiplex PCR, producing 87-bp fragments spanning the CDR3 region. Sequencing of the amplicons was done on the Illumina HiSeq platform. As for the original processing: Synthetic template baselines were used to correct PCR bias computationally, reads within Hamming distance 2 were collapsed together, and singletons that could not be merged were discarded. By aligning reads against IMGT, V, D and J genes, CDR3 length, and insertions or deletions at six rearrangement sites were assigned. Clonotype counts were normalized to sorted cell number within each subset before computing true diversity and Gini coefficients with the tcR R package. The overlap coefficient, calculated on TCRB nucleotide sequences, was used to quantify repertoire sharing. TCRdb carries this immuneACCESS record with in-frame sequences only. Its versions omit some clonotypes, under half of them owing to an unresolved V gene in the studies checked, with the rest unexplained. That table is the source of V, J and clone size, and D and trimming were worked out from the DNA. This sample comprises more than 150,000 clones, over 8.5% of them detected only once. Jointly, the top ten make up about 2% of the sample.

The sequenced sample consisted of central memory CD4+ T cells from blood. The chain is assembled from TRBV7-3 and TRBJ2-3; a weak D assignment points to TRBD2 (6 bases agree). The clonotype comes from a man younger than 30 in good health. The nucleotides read TGTGCCAGCAGCCCCGCGGGGTCTACAGATACGCAGTATTTT. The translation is CASSPAGSTDTQYF.